A single TCR beta chain is shown here with its context. This specimen belongs to a study of blood T cell repertoires in COVID-19. Turning to the study itself: From the United States, Italy and Spain came samples of acute and convalescent COVID-19. PBMCs, B-cell-depleted T cells, or T cells were the source of the cDNA or gDNA that made up the material.

The CDR3 is made up of 13 amino acids. Trimming took off 5 bases at V and 10 bases at J, with 12 bases between the two ends. The germline gives CDR1 MDHEN, CDR2 SYDVKM. The authors' processing: By means of reference gene primer amplification, nucleated cell counts were estimated. Profiling relied on immunoSEQ multiplex PCR, and the TCRdb table lists in-frame clones only, not all of them. V, J and clone size were drawn from that table, and D and trimming were deduced from the DNA. The sample has over 350,000 clones; around 89% are singletons. The source of this sequence is a woman aged 25 to 39 with acute or convalescent COVID-19. The sample consisted of peripheral blood. The chain couples TRBV28 to TRBJ1-6; maybe TRBD1 (6 bases). In DNA form, the CDR3 reads TGTGCCAGCAGTAACAGGCAGGGGTCACCCCTCCACTTT. This encodes CASSNRQGSPLHF.